The T cell receptor beta chain described here comes from a study of blood T cells in healthy people across ages (dated by TCRdb to 2014 to 2015). Study-level background: In model experiments, template switching captured roughly one uniquely barcoded TCR beta cDNA molecule for every two T cells. To track age-related changes in TCR beta repertoire diversity, the study relied on deep sequencing normalized with unique cDNA molecular identifiers. Four age groups were formed from the donors: young (average 16 years), middle-aged (approximately 40), aged (under 70) and long-lived (less than 85). Two additional independent replicas of 1 million unique cDNA reads from the same blood draw were analyzed for two donors (one aged 18 to 30 and one aged 80 or older).

Measured from the cysteine to the phenylalanine, the CDR3 is 12 residues long. Only CDR3 DNA is held: 36 bases, read in frame from base 1. Trimming costs V 5 bases and J 2 bases, and their ends lie 4 bases apart. The CDR1 and CDR2 encoded by the germline V gene (reference sequence) are MNHEY and SMNVEV. General study outcomes and caveats: The percentage of naive T cells measured by flow cytometry correlated strongly with observed TCR beta diversity. Since profiling was done on bulk unsorted PBMCs, naive and antigen-experienced compartments could not be conclusively compared. Estimates of total diversity based on one million sequenced T cells were considered lower bounds and underestimates. Compared with the aged group, the long-lived group had more naive CD4+ T cells, fewer expanded clones and increased TCR diversity, a pattern suggesting age selection. Observed TCR beta diversity per million T cells fell roughly linearly with age, and a significant reduction was already apparent by age around 40. Because donor CMV infection status was unknown, age-related changes in expanded clonotypes were potentially confounded.

Systemically healthy Caucasian individuals from Russia, around 38 in total and aged about 6 to 95 years, were included as donors. Ten milliliters of peripheral blood were drawn from each donor into EDTA-treated Vacutainer tubes. PBMCs were isolated by Ficoll-Paque density-gradient centrifugation, with at least 7 million obtained per sample. Trizol reagent was used to extract total RNA from the PBMCs, yielding at least 5 micrograms per sample. Naive CD45RAhigh/CD27high T cell percentages were measured by flow cytometry on a PBMC aliquot from every donor. Library method: 5' RACE. The run used an Illumina HiSeq 2500. A second PCR of roughly 7 to 11 cycles was performed with a sample-barcoded 5' primer and a J-beta primer mix. A unique molecular identifier was introduced onto each TCR beta cDNA molecule by a template-switch 5' adaptor carrying 12 random nucleotides. Each sample yielded at least 3 million CDR3-containing paired-end reads. All of the RNA was converted into first-strand cDNA using the Mint cDNA synthesis kit, with a TRBC-specific oligonucleotide serving as the primer. Following uracil-DNA glycosylase treatment, all cDNA underwent a first 18-cycle PCR with the universal primers M1SS and BC2_uni_R. In the authors' own workflow: Each sample was normalized by randomly selecting 1 million high-quality reads, each carrying a distinct molecular identifier. Reads sharing molecular identifiers were discarded rather than binned into consensus sequences. MiTCR, with a Q25 quality threshold and the strictest error-elimination algorithm, was used for CDR3 identification, clonotype clustering and error correction. A nonparametric unseen species model with Euler transformation was used to estimate lower-bound total TCR beta diversity. In TCRdb, the public reads were trimmed at Q25 with fastp and aligned with MiXCR, with productive beta chains retained. Each entry is one CDR3 protein sequence, shown with its most common DNA and genes. These V and J calls derive from TCRdb rather than the authors' analysis. The sample contains about 840,000 distinct CDR3 sequences, 25% to 35% of them found a single time. Clones ranked in the top ten supply roughly 10% of the sample.

For this clonotype: Its antigen is not yet known. One base away there is no much larger clone; base qualities are not given.

The sample was also linked to a second study, of T cells of mothers and their children. From that second study: Donors were nine systemically healthy Caucasian individuals: three mothers and their six children. cDNA synthesis used all of the extracted RNA, with around 1.4 ug of RNA in each 15 ul reaction. Sample barcodes and 2-4 random nucleotides were added via the M1S primer in the second PCR. Over 9.5 million TCR beta CDR3 reads came from each mother, compared with approximately 3.1 million reads from each child. TCR recombination output is similarly shaped by thymic selection in related and unrelated pairs, with a minor effect exerted by inherited differences. Related mother-child pairs always showed normalized repertoire overlap that was slightly higher than in unrelated mother-child pairs, though the difference was never significant. No persistent microchimeric T cell clones were detected, at a sensitivity of 90 to 100 clones per million clonotypes. In the study, deep NGS was used to compare the TCR beta repertoires of mothers and children, and features distinguishing related mother-child pairs from unrelated individuals were sought. The mean age was about 38 +/- 4 years for the mothers and about 10 +/- 4 years for the children. After adapter ligation with NEBNext reagents, the libraries were sequenced on Illumina HiSeq 2000 with 100+100 nt paired-end reads. To prevent cross-contamination, the mother and child libraries were prepared one month apart and sequenced in separate runs. For each donor, between about 450,000 and 2,300,000 distinct TCR beta clonotypes were identified. Naive TCR beta clonotypes were estimated from low-frequency clonotypes matched to each donor's FACS-determined naive share, without sorting.

The source is a woman in her 40s in good health. The sample taken for sequencing was blood. The chain was built from TRBV27 and TRBJ1-5, with an unclear D gene assignment. CDR3 region: CASSQRNQPQHF. The nucleotide sequence is given as TGTGCCAGCAGTCAACGCAATCAGCCCCAGCATTTT.